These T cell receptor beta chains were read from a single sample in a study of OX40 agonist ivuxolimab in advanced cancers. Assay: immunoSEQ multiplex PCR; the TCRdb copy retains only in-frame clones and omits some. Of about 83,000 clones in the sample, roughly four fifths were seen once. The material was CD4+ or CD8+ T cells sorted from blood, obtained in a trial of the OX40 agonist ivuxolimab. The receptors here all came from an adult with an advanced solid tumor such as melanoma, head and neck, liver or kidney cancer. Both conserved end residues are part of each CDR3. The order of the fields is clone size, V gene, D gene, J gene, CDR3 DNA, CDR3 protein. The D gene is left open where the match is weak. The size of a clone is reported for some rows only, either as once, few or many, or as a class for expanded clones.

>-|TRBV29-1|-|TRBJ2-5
TGCAGCGCCGACCGGGGCCCCGAAGAGACCCAGTACTTC
CSADRGPEETQYF
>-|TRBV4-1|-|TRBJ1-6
TGCGCCAGCAGCTCGGACTCACAGTATAATTCACCCCTCCACTTT
CASSSDSQYNSPLHF
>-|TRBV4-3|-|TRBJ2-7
TGCGCCAGCAGCCAATCGGTGACGGGAACCTACGAGCAGTACTTC
CASSQSVTGTYEQYF
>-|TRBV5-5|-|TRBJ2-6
TGTGCCAGCAGCCTCACGCAAGACAGTCGCTCTGGGGCCAACGTCCTGACTTTC
CASSLTQDSRSGANVLTF
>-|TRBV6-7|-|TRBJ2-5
TGTGCCAGCAGTCCCTTAGGGGGGATGGAGACCCAGTACTTC
CASSPLGGMETQYF
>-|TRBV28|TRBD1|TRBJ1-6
TGTGCCAGCAGTAGCACAGGGGGCCGCTCGTCACCCCTCCACTTT
CASSSTGGRSSPLHF
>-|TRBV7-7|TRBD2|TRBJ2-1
TGTGCCAGCAGGGCCACTAGCGGGGGGGCCCCAGGAGAGCAGTTCTTC
CASRATSGGAPGEQFF
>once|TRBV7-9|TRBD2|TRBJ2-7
TGTGCCAGCAGCTTAGGCGGGGGGTTCCACGAGCAGTACTTC
CASSLGGGFHEQYF
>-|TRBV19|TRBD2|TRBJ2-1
TGTGCCAGCGAGAGGAAGCGGGGGGCGTCCTACAATGAGCAGTTCTTC
CASERKRGASYNEQFF
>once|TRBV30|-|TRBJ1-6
TGTGCCTGGAGAACGGGGGAGAATTCACCCCTCCACTTT
CAWRTGENSPLHF